This T cell receptor beta chain was recorded in a study of cytomegalovirus exposure and HLA in healthy donors. The table came from immunoSEQ multiplex PCR; TCRdb's copy has only in-frame clones and leaves some out. The repertoire holds 200,000 to 250,000 clones, with roughly 84% as singletons. The CDR3 is 15 amino acids. V gave up 2 bases and J gave up 1 base, with 9 bases separating them. Per germline, CDR1 MDHEN and CDR2 SYDVKM. The sequence came from a woman younger than 35 in good health and CMV-seropositive. The sequencing input was PBMCs. V and J are TRBV28 and TRBJ1-5; perhaps TRBD1 as D (6 bases). This chain's CDR3 is CASSLVQGSNQPQHF. CDR3 DNA: TGTGCCAGCAGTTTAGTGCAGGGGAGCAATCAGCCCCAGCATTTT.